Following are 6 T cell receptor beta chains from one sample sequenced in a study of blood T cell repertoires in COVID-19. Only in-frame clones appear in the TCRdb table, and some are missing; sequencing was by immunoSEQ multiplex PCR. This sample carries 100,000 to 110,000 clones, about 83% of them seen once, and the ten largest clones take more than 10%. Specimen: peripheral blood. Receptor source: a human donor in a cohort sampled during active COVID-19.

The V gene is TRBV9, the J gene TRBJ1-2, with D uncertain. The V and J ends lost 0 bases and 8 bases respectively, with 11 bases between them. The CDR3 has 13 amino acids. Germline CDR1 reads SGDLS; CDR2 reads YYNGEE. The CDR3 region is CASSVDPGSGYTF. The CDR3 DNA sequence: TGTGCCAGCAGCGTAGATCCGGGGAGCGGCTACACCTTC.

The chain is built from TRBV19 and TRBJ2-3, with 8 bases lining up with TRBD2. The germline CDR1 and CDR2 sequences are LNHDA and SQIVND (reference sequence). The CDR3 is made up of 16 amino acids. J was trimmed by 0 bases and V by 3 bases; bases with no gene match: 5. The CDR3 DNA sequence: TGTGCCAGTAGTATGGGTAGCGGGACCAGCACAGATACGCAGTATTTT. Translated, it gives CASSMGSGTSTDTQYF.

The genes are TRBV6-5 and TRBJ1-2; the match to TRBD1 covers 7 bases. Germline CDR1 reads MNHEY; CDR2 reads SVGAGI. V gave up 6 bases and J gave up 3 bases; unmatched junction bases: 10. The CDR3 totals 15 residues. The CDR3 coding sequence is TGTGCCAGCAGCCACATTCAAACAGGGGACTATGGCTACACCTTC. As protein: CASSHIQTGDYGYTF.

The chain carries TRBV4-3 and TRBJ1-4; D unclear. Germline V CDR1 and CDR2: LGHNA, YSLEER. This CDR3 has 17 amino acids. Trimming took off 2 bases at V and 2 bases at J, with 15 bases between the two ends. CDR3 residues: CASSQRFRGSTNEKLFF. The CDR3 DNA is TGCGCCAGCAGCCAAAGGTTTCGAGGAAGCACTAATGAAAAACTGTTTTTT.

This chain links TRBV5-1 with TRBJ1-1; maybe TRBD1 (5 bases). The V gene's germline CDR1 is SGHRS and CDR2 YFSETQ. V shed 0 bases and J shed 2 bases, with 11 bases lying between them. The CDR3 consists of 15 residues. CDR3 in amino acids: CASSLAQGFNTEAFF. CDR3 DNA sequence: TGCGCCAGCAGCTTGGCGCAGGGATTCAACACTGAAGCTTTCTTT.

The chain joins TRBV29-1 to TRBJ1-2, with a possible D match to TRBD1 (6 bases). The CDR3 has 15 residues. V was cut by 1 base and J by 0 bases, with 12 bases left in between. CDR1 and CDR2 (germline): SQVTM, ANQGSEA. The CDR3 sequence is CSVEGNWDTNYGYTF. For the CDR3, the DNA is TGCAGCGTTGAAGGGAATTGGGACACTAACTATGGCTACACCTTC.